This record concerns one T cell receptor beta chain sequence. V lost 5 bases and J 5 bases, leaving 15 bases between the germline ends. CDR3 size: 13 residues. Germline V lookup: CDR1 GTSNPN, CDR2 SVGIG (reference sequence). These data originate in a study of OX40 agonist ivuxolimab in advanced cancers. Study at large: Patients enrolled in dose escalation were diagnosed with hepatocellular carcinoma, melanoma, renal cell or head and neck cancer.

Using immunoSEQ multiplex PCR, the repertoire was profiled, and TCRdb retains in-frame clones only, with some absent. The profile shows under 75,000 clones, more than 85% of them singletons. Sequenced material: CD4+ or CD8+ T cells sorted from blood, taken in a trial of the OX40 agonist ivuxolimab. The genes are TRBV30 and TRBJ2-5; D is possibly TRBD2 (5 bases). The clonotype comes from an adult with an advanced solid tumor such as melanoma, head and neck, liver or kidney cancer. This CDR3 is CAWDPSGGETQYF. In DNA form, the CDR3 reads TGTGCCTGGGACCCCTCGGGCGGGGAGACCCAGTACTTC.